This is a list of T cell receptor beta chains from one sample in a study of T cell responses to AZD1222 COVID-19 vaccine. The table came from immunoSEQ multiplex PCR; TCRdb's copy has only in-frame clones and leaves some out. This sample yields about 55,000 clones, of which 70% to 85% are seen a single time; roughly 27% belongs to the top ten. Here the sequenced sample was peripheral blood, taken on day 0 of AZD1222 vaccination. The origin of the receptors is an adult in good health. The CDR3 runs from the conserved cysteine through the conserved F or W. The D gene is left open where the match is weak. Not all rows give a size; the values are once, few, many and, for expanded clones, a class.

V	J	D	size	DNA	CDR3
TRBV20-1	TRBJ2-7	-	-	TGCAGTGCTAGTGAAAGTGGGGCGGGATACGAGCAGTACTTC	CSASESGAGYEQYF
TRBV6-6	TRBJ1-2	TRBD1	-	TGTGCCAGCAGTTACTCGGGACAGCAAACTAACTATGGCTACACCTTC	CASSYSGQQTNYGYTF
TRBV28	TRBJ1-5	-	-	TGTGCCAGCAGTTTGGTTGGGAAGGGTCGCAATCAGCCCCAGCATTTT	CASSLVGKGRNQPQHF
TRBV19	TRBJ2-5	-	-	TGTGCCAGTAGTTTCCGGGAAGAGACCCAGTACTTC	CASSFREETQYF
TRBV25-1	TRBJ1-1	-	once	TGTGCCAGCAGTGAGGAGGGCGGGGGGATGTATTTGAACACTGAAGCTTTCTTT	CASSEEGGGMYLNTEAFF
TRBV5-1	TRBJ1-2	-	-	TGCGCCAGCAGCTCTTACGACAGGAACGTCTATGGCTACACCTTC	CASSSYDRNVYGYTF
TRBV25-1	TRBJ2-5	-	-	TGTGCCAGCAGTGGCAGAAAAAGGGAGACCCAGTACTTC	CASSGRKRETQYF
TRBV4-2	TRBJ1-5	TRBD1	few	TGTGCCAGCAGCCGGGCGGGACAGGGGGGCAATCAGCCCCAGCATTTT	CASSRAGQGGNQPQHF
TRBV6-4	TRBJ1-1	TRBD1	once	TGTGCCAGCAGTCCGGACAGGGGCTTGGACACTGAAGCTTTCTTT	CASSPDRGLDTEAFF
TRBV5-1	TRBJ1-5	TRBD1	once	TGCGCCAGCAGCTGGGACAGTGGTCAGCCCCAGCATTTT	CASSWDSGQPQHF
TRBV18	TRBJ2-7	TRBD2	-	TGTGCCAGCTCACCCCTACCGGGACTAGCGGGAGTAGGAGAGCAGTACTTC	CASSPLPGLAGVGEQYF
TRBV6-5	TRBJ2-7	TRBD2	-	TGTGCCAGCAGTCGGACTAGCGGGCCTACCTACGAGCAGTACTTC	CASSRTSGPTYEQYF
TRBV6-1	TRBJ1-2	TRBD1	-	TGTGCCAGCAGTGATAAACAGGGGGCGTTGTCGTCGGGCTACACCTTC	CASSDKQGALSSGYTF
TRBV5-6	TRBJ1-2	-	-	TGTGCCAGCAGCCTACGGCGGTCGGGGCCTGGCTACACCTTC	CASSLRRSGPGYTF
TRBV4-1	TRBJ1-6	-	-	TGCGCCAGCAGCCAAGAACAGACCTATAATTCACCCCTCCACTTT	CASSQEQTYNSPLHF
TRBV7-3	TRBJ2-3	-	-	TGTGCCAGCAGCCTGGCCGGAGGGGATGGAGATACGCAGTATTTT	CASSLAGGDGDTQYF
TRBV2	TRBJ1-2	-	-	TGTGCCAGCACCCCGGGCCAAACTTATGGCTACACCTTC	CASTPGQTYGYTF
TRBV6-5	TRBJ1-2	TRBD1	-	TGTGCCAGCACCCAGGGGGGAGGGGTTAACTATGGCTACACCTTC	CASTQGGGVNYGYTF
TRBV29-1	TRBJ1-2	TRBD1	-	TGCAGCGCACCAAGGGCAGGGGGAGATGGCTACACCTTC	CSAPRAGGDGYTF
TRBV19	TRBJ1-6	-	-	TGTGCCAGTAGTATAAGTAGGGAGGATTCACCCCTCCACTTT	CASSISREDSPLHF
TRBV4-2	TRBJ2-5	-	few	TGTGCCAGCAGCCTTAGGCGGACCGGGACTTTCCAAGAGACCCAGTACTTC	CASSLRRTGTFQETQYF
TRBV18	TRBJ1-5	-	-	TGTGCCAGCTCACCAGGGAATCAGCCCCAGCATTTT	CASSPGNQPQHF
TRBV9	TRBJ1-3	-	-	TGTGCCAGCAGCGTAGCTGGAACAGGATTCTCTGGAAACACCATATATTTT	CASSVAGTGFSGNTIYF
TRBV29-1	TRBJ2-1	TRBD2	-	TGCAGCTCAAGAGATAAGCGGGAGGGTGATGAGCAGTTCTTC	CSSRDKREGDEQFF
TRBV7-7	TRBJ2-7	-	-	TGTGCCAGCAGCTTCAGAACAGGGAACTACGAGCAGTACTTC	CASSFRTGNYEQYF
TRBV12-5	TRBJ1-1	-	-	TGTGCTAGTGGGTCCGGGACACCGAACACTGAAGCTTTCTTT	CASGSGTPNTEAFF
TRBV7-2	TRBJ1-1	-	-	TGTGCCAGCAGCTTGCAGGGGAACACTGAAGCTTTCTTT	CASSLQGNTEAFF
TRBV3-1/TRBV3-2	TRBJ1-5	-	-	TGTGCCAGCAGCCAAGATCCCCATCAGCCCCAGCATTTT	CASSQDPHQPQHF
TRBV5-6	TRBJ2-3	-	-	TGTGCCAGCAGCCTGATGGGACGAAACACAGATACGCAGTATTTT	CASSLMGRNTDTQYF
TRBV11-1	TRBJ2-7	TRBD1	-	TGTGCCAGCAGCCCGGACAGGGAGGTATCCGAGCAGTACTTC	CASSPDREVSEQYF
TRBV27	TRBJ1-6	TRBD1	-	TGTGCCAGCAGTTTATCAAGGGACAGATCACCCCTCCACTTT	CASSLSRDRSPLHF
TRBV9	TRBJ2-5	TRBD1	-	TGTGCCAGCAGCCCCGGGACAGGGAGGAAGACCCAGTACTTC	CASSPGTGRKTQYF